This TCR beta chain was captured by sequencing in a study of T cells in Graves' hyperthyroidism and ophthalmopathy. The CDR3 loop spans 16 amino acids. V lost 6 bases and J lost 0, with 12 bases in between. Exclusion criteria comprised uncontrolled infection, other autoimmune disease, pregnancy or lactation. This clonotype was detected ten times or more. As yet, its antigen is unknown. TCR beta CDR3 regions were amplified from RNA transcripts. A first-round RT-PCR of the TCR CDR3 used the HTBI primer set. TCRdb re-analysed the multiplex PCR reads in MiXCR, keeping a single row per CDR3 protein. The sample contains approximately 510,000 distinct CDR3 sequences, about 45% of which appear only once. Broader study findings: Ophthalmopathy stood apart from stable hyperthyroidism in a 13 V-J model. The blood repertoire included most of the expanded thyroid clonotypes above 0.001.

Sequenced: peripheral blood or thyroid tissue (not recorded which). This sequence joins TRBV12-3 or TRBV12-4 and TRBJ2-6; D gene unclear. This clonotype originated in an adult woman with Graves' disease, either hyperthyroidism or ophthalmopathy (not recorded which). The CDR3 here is CASSPGRVSGANVLTF. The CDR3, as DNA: TGTGCCAGCAGCCCAGGACGCGTCTCTGGGGCCAACGTCCTGACTTTC.